Here is one T cell receptor beta chain with its context. Clones were read by immunoSEQ multiplex PCR, and TCRdb kept only the in-frame ones, dropping some. The data show about 140,000 clones, roughly 80% seen once. The data derive from a study of blood T cell repertoires in COVID-19. Germline CDR1 is MNHEY and CDR2 is SMNVEV (reference sequence). CDR3 size: 12 residues. Trimming took off 6 bases at V and 6 bases at J, with 9 bases between the two ends. The chain recombines TRBV27 with TRBJ2-1; D is ambiguous. The sequenced material came from PBMCs or T cells enriched from blood (not recorded which). The source is a woman younger than 35 who had been exposed to COVID-19. CDR3 sequence (DNA): TGTGCCAGCAGGAGTTTCGGCAATGAGCAGTTCTTC. Protein sequence: CASRSFGNEQFF.